Following are 7 T cell receptor beta chains from one sample sequenced in a study of cytotoxic CD8 clonotypes in ibrutinib-treated CLL. Using immunoSEQ multiplex PCR, the repertoire was profiled, and TCRdb retains in-frame clones only, with some absent. This table holds some 130,000 clones, approximately 90% found once. The sequencing used PBMCs, collected after 12 months of ibrutinib treatment. The receptors here all came from a human donor with chronic lymphocytic leukemia.

The chain combines TRBV10-3 with TRBJ2-2, with D tentatively TRBD1 (6 bases). This CDR3 has 14 residues. V lost 6 bases and J lost 0, with 8 bases in between. Germline loops: CDR1 ENHRY, CDR2 SYGVKD. CDR3 DNA sequence: TGTGCCATCAGGACAGGAGCGAACACCGGGGAGCTGTTTTTT. Its protein product is CAIRTGANTGELFF.

CDR3 region: CEGDRVKHNEQFF. The CDR3 DNA is TGTGAAGGGGACAGGGTAAAACACAATGAGCAGTTCTTC. The chain carries TRBV19 and TRBJ2-1, with 9 bases that match TRBD1. Germline V gene data show CDR1 as LNHDA and CDR2 as SQIVND (reference sequence). This CDR3 region has 13 residues.

Remarks on this clone: This sample also contains other DNA sequences that code for the same CDR3. This rearrangement joins TRBV18 to TRBJ2-5; no firm D call. V gave up 2 bases and J gave up 2 bases, with 3 bases separating them. The V gene's germline CDR1 is KGHSH and CDR2 LQKENI. This CDR3 has 12 residues. CDR3 residues: CASSPGQETQYF. DNA for the CDR3: TGTGCCAGCTCACCAGGACAAGAGACCCAGTACTTC. Combining the CDR3 with reference TRBV18 and TRBJ2-5 gives the whole variable domain NAGVMQNPRHLVRRRGQEARLRCSPMKGHSHVYWYRQLPEEGLKFMVYLQKENIIDESGMPKERFSAEFPKEGPSILRIQQVVRGDSAAYFCASSPGQETQYFGPGTRLLVL.

This clone has only one observation. The J gene is TRBJ1-1, the V gene TRBV6-5; maybe TRBD1 (5 bases). The CDR3 spans 13 residues. Trimming took 6 bases from V and 1 from J, leaving 9 bases between them. Germline V gene data show CDR1 as MNHEY and CDR2 as SVGAGI. The CDR3 sequence is CASRPQGNTEAFF. As DNA, the CDR3 is TGTGCCAGCAGACCTCAGGGGAACACTGAAGCTTTCTTT.

The V and J genes are TRBV19 and TRBJ2-6; 9 bases agree with TRBD1. Germline V gene lookup returns CDR1 LNHDA and CDR2 SQIVND (reference sequence). V trimming: 5 bases; J trimming: 2 bases; junction bases outside the gene matches: 13. This CDR3 contains 19 residues. Here the CDR3 reads CASSGLWDREVAGANVLTF. CDR3 in DNA: TGTGCCAGTAGTGGGCTGTGGGACAGGGAGGTGGCTGGGGCCAACGTCCTGACTTTC.

This chain links TRBV19 with TRBJ1-2, with D perhaps TRBD1 (6 bases). V lost 1 base and J lost 3, with 12 bases in between. The length of the CDR3 is 15 residues. CDR1 and CDR2 from the germline V gene are LNHDA and SQIVND (reference sequence). The CDR3 protein is CASSIAGTRDYGYTF. CDR3 nucleotides: TGTGCCAGTAGTATAGCCGGGACAAGGGACTATGGCTACACCTTC.

This chain joins TRBV28 and TRBJ2-7; maybe TRBD1 (6 bases). The V end was cut by 7 bases, the J end by 3 bases, with 16 bases between. CDR3 length: 14 residues. The germline V gene has CDR1 MDHEN and CDR2 SYDVKM. CDR3 sequence reads: CASKERTVDYEQYF. CDR3 coding DNA: TGTGCCAGCAAGGAGAGGACAGTCGACTACGAGCAGTACTTC.